The entry below gives a single T cell receptor beta chain sequence along with its context. No antigen is known for it. Distinct nucleotide sequences in the sample also encode this CDR3. These data come from a study of PD-1 blockade in classical Hodgkin lymphoma. Looking at the study overall: Intravenous infusions of nivolumab 3 mg/kg reached patients every 2 weeks. Study conclusions and caveats: Nivolumab starters within 1 year of ASCT were excluded. The drivers behind the repertoire differences, possibly disease activity or prior therapy, remain undefined. Baseline diversity resembling that of newly diagnosed patients was seen in complete responders.

Only in-frame clones appear in the TCRdb table, and some are missing; sequencing was by immunoSEQ multiplex PCR. The sample consists of more than 95,000 clones, approximately 89% of them appearing once. Time point noted: cycle 4 day 1 (C4D1), after 6 weeks of nivolumab. Each of the patients experienced relapse following autologous stem cell transplantation, and their brentuximab vedotin exposure differed. V was trimmed by 0 bases and J by 3 bases, leaving 12 bases between them. The germline V gene has CDR1 MGHRA and CDR2 YSYEKL. The length of the CDR3 is 15 residues. This TCR was recovered from a human donor with classical Hodgkin lymphoma. This chain joins TRBV4-1 and TRBJ2-7; possible D gene TRBD2, 6 bases. The sequences come from peripheral blood mononuclear cells (PBMCs), collected before the fourth cycle of nivolumab. The CDR3 spells CASSQEAGRNYEQYF. CDR3 in DNA: TGCGCCAGCAGCCAAGAGGCGGGACGGAACTACGAGCAGTACTTC.